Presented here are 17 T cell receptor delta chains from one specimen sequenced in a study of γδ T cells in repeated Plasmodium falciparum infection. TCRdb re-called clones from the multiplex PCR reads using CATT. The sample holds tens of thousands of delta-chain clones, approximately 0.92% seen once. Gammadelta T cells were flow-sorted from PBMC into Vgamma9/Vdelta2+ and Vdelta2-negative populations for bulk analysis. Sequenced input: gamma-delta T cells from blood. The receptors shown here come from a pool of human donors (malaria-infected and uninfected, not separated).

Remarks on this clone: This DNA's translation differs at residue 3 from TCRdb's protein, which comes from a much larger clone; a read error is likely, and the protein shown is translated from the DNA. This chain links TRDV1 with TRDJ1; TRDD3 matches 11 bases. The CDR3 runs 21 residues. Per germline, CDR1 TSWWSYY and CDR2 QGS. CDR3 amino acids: CAPGEEGAFPILGDRSDKLIF. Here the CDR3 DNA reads TGTGCTCCTGGGGAGGAAGGGGCCTTCCCAATACTGGGGGATAGATCGGATAAACTCATCTTT.

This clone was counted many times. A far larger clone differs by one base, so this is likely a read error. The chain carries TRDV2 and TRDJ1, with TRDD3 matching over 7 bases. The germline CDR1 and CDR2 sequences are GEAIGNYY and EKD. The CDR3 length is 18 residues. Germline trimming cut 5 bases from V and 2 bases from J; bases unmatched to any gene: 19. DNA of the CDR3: TGTGCCTGTGGCACTGTAAAATCCGGGGGATCCGAAACCGATAAACTCATCTTT. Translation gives CACGTVKSGGSETDKLIF.

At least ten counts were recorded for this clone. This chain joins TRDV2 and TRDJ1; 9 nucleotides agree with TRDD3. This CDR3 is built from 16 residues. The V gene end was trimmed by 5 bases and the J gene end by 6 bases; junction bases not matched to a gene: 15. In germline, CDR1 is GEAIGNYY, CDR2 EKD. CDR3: CACVSGDTGGRYKLIF. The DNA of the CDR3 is TGTGCCTGTGTCTCGGGGGATACAGGCGGTCGGTATAAACTCATCTTT.

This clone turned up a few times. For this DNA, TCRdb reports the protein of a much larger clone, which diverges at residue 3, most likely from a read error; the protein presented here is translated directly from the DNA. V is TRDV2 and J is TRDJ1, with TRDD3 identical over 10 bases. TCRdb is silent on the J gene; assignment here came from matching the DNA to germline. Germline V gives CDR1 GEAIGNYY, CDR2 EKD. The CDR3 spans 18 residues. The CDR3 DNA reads TGTGCCCGTGACCCCCTTACGGGGGATACGCGGCCCACCGATAAACTCATCTTT. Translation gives CARDPLTGDTRPTDKLIF.

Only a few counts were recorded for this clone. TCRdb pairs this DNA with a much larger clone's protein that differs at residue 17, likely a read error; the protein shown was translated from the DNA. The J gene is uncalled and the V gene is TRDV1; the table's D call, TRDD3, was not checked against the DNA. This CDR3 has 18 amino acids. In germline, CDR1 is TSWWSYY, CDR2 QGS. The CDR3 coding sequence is TGTGCTCTTGGGGACGCCCCCGGAGGGGGACAGTACACCGATAAACTCACCTTT. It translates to CALGDAPGGGQYTDKLTF.

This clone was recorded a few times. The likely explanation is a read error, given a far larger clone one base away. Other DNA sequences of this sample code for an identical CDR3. The CDR3 DNA sequence: TGTGCTCTTGGGGCACCGTCGGGCTGGCCCCGAAGGACCGACAAACTCATCTTT. This gives the protein CALGAPSGWPRRTDKLIF. This chain links TRDV1 with TRDJ1; D uncertain. Germline CDR1 and CDR2: TSWWSYY and QGS. The CDR3 covers 18 residues.

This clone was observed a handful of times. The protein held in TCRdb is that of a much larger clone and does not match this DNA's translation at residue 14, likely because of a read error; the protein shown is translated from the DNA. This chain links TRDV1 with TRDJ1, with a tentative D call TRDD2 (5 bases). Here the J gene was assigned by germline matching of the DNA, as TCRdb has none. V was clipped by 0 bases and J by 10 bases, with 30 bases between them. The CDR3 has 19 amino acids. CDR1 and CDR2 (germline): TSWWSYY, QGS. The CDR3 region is CALGELPPSLMLPGRGLIF. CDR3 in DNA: TGTGCTCTTGGGGAACTTCCTCCCTCCCTCATGCTTCCCGGGAGGGGACTCATCTTT.

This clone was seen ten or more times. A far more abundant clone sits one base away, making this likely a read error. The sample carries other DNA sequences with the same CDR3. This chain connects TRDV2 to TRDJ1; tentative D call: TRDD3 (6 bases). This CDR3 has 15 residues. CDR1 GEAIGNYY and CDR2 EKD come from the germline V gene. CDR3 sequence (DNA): TGTGCCTGTGTGTTAAACTGGGCCTACACCGATAAGCTCATCTTT. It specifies CACVLNWAYTDKLIF.

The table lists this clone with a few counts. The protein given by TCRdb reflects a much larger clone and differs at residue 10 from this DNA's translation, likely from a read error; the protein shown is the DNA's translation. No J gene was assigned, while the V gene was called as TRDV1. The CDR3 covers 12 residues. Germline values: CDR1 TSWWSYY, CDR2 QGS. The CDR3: CALGESRGKPIF. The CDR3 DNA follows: TGTGCTCTTGGGGAATCCAGGGGTAAACCCATCTTT.

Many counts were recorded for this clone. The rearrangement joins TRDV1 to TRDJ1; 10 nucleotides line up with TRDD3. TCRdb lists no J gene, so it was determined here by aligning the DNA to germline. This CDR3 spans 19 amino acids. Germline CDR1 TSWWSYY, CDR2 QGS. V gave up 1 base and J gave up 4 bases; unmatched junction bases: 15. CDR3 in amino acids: CALGEPRPTTGGWVDKLIF. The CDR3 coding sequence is TGTGCTCTTGGGGAACCCCGCCCTACTACTGGGGGATGGGTCGATAAACTCATCTTT.

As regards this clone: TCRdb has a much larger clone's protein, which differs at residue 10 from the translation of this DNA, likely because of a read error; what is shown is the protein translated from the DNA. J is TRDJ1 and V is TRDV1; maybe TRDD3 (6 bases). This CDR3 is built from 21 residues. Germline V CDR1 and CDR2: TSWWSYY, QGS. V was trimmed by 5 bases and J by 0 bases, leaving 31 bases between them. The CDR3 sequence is CALGSPPGKCGSGADTDKLIF. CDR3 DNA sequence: TGTGCTCTTGGGTCCCCTCCAGGGAAATGCGGTTCTGGGGCCGACACCGATAAACTCATCTTT.

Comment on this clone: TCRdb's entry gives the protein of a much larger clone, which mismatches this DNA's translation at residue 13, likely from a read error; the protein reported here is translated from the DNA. The CDR3 DNA sequence: TGTGCCTGTGACACCGGATATTCTCCCCTGGGTGTGGCAGGGCTCATCTTT. This gives the protein CACDTGYSPLGVAGLIF. The V gene reported is TRDV2; the J gene is uncalled. From germline, CDR1 is GEAIGNYY and CDR2 EKD. The CDR3 covers 17 residues.

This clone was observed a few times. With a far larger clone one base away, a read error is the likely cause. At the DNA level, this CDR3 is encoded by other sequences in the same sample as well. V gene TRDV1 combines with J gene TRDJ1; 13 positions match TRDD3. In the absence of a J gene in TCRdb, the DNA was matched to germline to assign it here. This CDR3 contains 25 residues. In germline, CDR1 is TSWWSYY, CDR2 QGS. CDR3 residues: CALGEPFPYLRTGGYAFRRTDKLIF. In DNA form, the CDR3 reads TGCGCTCTTGGGGAACCGTTTCCTTACCTACGTACTGGGGGATACGCCTTCCGTCGGACCGATAAACTCATCTTT.

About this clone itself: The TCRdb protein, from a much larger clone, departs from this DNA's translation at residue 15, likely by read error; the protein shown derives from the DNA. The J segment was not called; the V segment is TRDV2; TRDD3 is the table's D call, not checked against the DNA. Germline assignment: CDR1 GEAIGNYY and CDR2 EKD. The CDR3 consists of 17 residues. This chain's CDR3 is CACDTGGGKEYTDKPIF. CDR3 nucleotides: TGTGCCTGTGACACCGGAGGGGGCAAAGAGTACACCGATAAACCCATCTTT.

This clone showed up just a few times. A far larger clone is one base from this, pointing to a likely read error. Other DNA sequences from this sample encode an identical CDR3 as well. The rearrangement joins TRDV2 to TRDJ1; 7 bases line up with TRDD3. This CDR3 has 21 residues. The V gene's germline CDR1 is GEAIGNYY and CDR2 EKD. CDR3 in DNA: TGTGCCTGCGACACCAAGGCACTGGGGATCGGGCTGGACCCGTACACCGATAAACTCATCTTT. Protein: CACDTKALGIGLDPYTDKLIF.

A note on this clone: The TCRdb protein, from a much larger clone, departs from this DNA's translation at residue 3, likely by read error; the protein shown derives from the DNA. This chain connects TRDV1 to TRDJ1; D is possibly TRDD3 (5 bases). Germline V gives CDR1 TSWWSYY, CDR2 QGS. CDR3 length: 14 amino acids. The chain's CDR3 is CAIGEPIRSDNLIF. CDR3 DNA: TGTGCTATTGGGGAACCAATTAGGTCCGATAACCTCATCTTT.

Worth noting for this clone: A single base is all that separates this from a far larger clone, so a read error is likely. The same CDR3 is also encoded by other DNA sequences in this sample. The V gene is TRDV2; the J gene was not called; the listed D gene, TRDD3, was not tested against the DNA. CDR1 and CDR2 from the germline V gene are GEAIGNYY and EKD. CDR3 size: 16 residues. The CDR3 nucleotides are TGTGCCTGTGACACCGTAGTCCGAGGGGATACCGATAAGCTCATCTTT. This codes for CACDTVVRGDTDKLIF.